A single sample gave rise to the 9 T cell receptor beta chains below, sequenced in a study of vaccination and CD4 T cells after COVID-19. These receptors' antigens are unknown. Cultured CD4+ T cell DNA underwent sequencing with the Oncomine TCR Beta short-read assay. TCRdb reprocessed the PCR reads via MiXCR and lists one record per CDR3 protein. The sample includes about 20,000 distinct CDR3 sequences, 45% to 60% of them seen just once. Treatment: roughly ten-day PBMC culture with coronavirus spike peptide pools or control peptides (ViraFEST assay). The sample was CD4+ T cells from blood, cultured in vitro. These receptor sequences come from a human donor who had recovered from COVID-19.

The chain recombines TRBV6-1 with TRBJ1-1; D unclear. CDR3 length equals 15 residues. Germline CDR1 MNHNS, CDR2 SASEGT. V was pared by 8 bases and J by 1 base, with 17 bases between. The chain's CDR3 is CASLDLGRENTEAFF. DNA for the CDR3: TGTGCCAGCCTTGACTTGGGTCGGGAGAACACTGAAGCTTTCTTT.

This clonotype has more than one count but fewer than ten. The rearrangement joins TRBV11-2 to TRBJ2-5; 8 nucleotides line up with TRBD2. Germline trimming cut 3 bases from V and 1 base from J; bases unmatched to any gene: 1. The germline V gene encodes CDR1 SGHAT and CDR2 FQNNGV. This CDR3 has 14 residues. The CDR3 loop is CASSLAGGQETQYF. The CDR3 nucleotides read TGTGCCAGCAGCTTGGCGGGGGGCCAAGAGACCCAGTACTTC. The whole variable domain, filled in from reference TRBV11-2 and TRBJ2-5, reads EAGVAQSPRYKIIEKRQSVAFWCNPISGHATLYWYQQILGQGPKLLIQFQNNGVVDDSQLPKDRFSAERLKGVDSTLKIQPAKLEDSAVYLCASSLAGGQETQYFGPGTRLLVL.

The V call is TRBV10-3, the J call TRBJ2-1; D call uncertain. The V end lost 2 bases, the J end lost 5 bases, and 1 base lay between the germline ends. This CDR3 spans 11 amino acids. The germline CDR1 and CDR2 sequences are ENHRY and SYGVKD. CDR3 sequence (DNA): TGTGCCATCAGTGAGGACAATGAGCAGTTCTTC. Its translation is CAISEDNEQFF.

This clonotype occurred a few times. The chain joins TRBV11-2 to TRBJ2-2; 11 positions match TRBD2. CDR1 and CDR2 (germline): SGHAT, FQNNGV. CDR3 length: 16 residues. With 4 bases clipped from V and 0 bases from J, the junction kept 1 base outside the gene matches. CDR3 sequence (DNA): TGTGCCAGCAGCTATAGCGGGGGGGCGAACACCGGGGAGCTGTTTTTT. Translating it yields CASSYSGGANTGELFF.

In this sample, this clonotype turned up a few times. V usage is TRBV6-1 and J usage is TRBJ1-1, with D maybe TRBD1 (5 bases). In germline, CDR1 is MNHNS, CDR2 SASEGT. V lost 8 bases and J lost 5, with 18 bases in between. The CDR3 is made up of 14 amino acids. CDR3 sequence reads: CASSLGGMFTEAFF. In DNA, the CDR3 is TGTGCCAGCTCGTTGGGGGGGATGTTTACTGAAGCTTTCTTT.

The J gene is TRBJ1-1, the V gene TRBV29-1; the D is unclear. CDR1 and CDR2 from the germline V gene are SQVTM and ANQGSEA. The CDR3 is 12 residues long. V lost 8 bases and J lost 0, with 10 bases in between. CDR3 in amino acids: CSWRPMNTEAFF. CDR3 sequence (DNA): TGCAGCTGGAGACCCATGAACACTGAAGCTTTCTTT.

This chain connects TRBV7-8 to TRBJ2-5; D not resolved. Germline loops: CDR1 SGHVS, CDR2 FQNEAQ. V lost 5 bases, J lost 2 bases, and 9 bases lay in between. The CDR3 is made up of 13 amino acids. The CDR3 spells CASSPVRQETQYF. The DNA of the CDR3 is TGTGCCAGCAGCCCGGTCCGGCAAGAGACCCAGTACTTC.

The chain joins TRBV6-2 or TRBV6-3 to TRBJ2-1; D unresolved. Trimming shortened V by 0 bases and J by 6 bases, and 15 bases separated the two germline ends. CDR1 and CDR2 from the germline V gene are MNHEY and SVGEGT. This CDR3 region has 16 residues. CDR3 coding DNA: TGTGCCAGCAGTTACTCGTTGTCTAGTCTATCCAATGAGCAGTTCTTC. Its protein is CASSYSLSSLSNEQFF.

The CDR3 sequence is CSASGIDETQYF. The CDR3 coding sequence is TGCAGTGCAAGCGGGATAGATGAGACCCAGTACTTC. The J gene is TRBJ2-5, the V gene TRBV20-1, with TRBD2 matching over 7 bases. This CDR3 is built from 12 residues. CDR1 and CDR2 from the germline V gene are DFQATT and SNEGSKA (reference sequence). The V gene end was trimmed by 6 bases and the J gene end by 5 bases; junction bases not matched to a gene: 6.